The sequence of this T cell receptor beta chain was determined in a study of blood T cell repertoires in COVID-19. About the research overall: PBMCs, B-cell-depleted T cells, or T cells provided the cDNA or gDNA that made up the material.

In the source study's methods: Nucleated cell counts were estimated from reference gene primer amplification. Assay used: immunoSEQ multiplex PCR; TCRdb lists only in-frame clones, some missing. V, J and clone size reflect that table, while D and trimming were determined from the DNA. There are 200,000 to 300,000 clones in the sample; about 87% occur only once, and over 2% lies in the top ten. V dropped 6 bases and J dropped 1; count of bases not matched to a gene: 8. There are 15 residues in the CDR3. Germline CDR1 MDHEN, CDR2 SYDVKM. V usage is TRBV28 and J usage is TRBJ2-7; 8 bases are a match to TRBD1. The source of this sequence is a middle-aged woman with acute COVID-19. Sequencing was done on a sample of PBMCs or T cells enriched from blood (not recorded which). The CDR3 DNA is TGTGCCAGCAGACCCGGACAGGGCCTTTCCTACGAGCAGTACGTC. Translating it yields CASRPGQGLSYEQYV.